This T cell receptor beta chain was obtained from a study of cytomegalovirus exposure and HLA in healthy donors (dated by TCRdb to 2016 to 2017). Concerning the study at large: In an earlier analysis of 550 to 750 of the donors, approximately 260 Gb of sequence data and 100 million or so unique TCR beta sequences from approximately 180 million T cells were reported. An early release covering 500 to 750 HLA-typed donors comprised about 290 gigabases of sequencing data and around 85 million unique TCR sequences. Among the roughly 390 genotyped donors, around 81% belonged to the genetic ancestry cluster associated with self-reported Caucasian donors. The study aimed to test whether signatures of past pathogen exposure could be identified by cataloging public T cell receptors. The T cell repertoires of about 700 subjects were profiled by immunosequencing and related to cytomegalovirus serostatus. A separate validation cohort of some 130 different subjects was used in addition to the roughly 620-subject first cohort. To predict cytomegalovirus infection status, the study combined high-throughput TCR immunosequencing, statistical association of individual TCRs with disease status, and machine learning. A later analysis re-examined previously published TCR beta repertoires from about 670 donors and added high-resolution HLA genotyping to investigate patterns of TCR occurrence. The later analysis used no new phenotypic data to find candidate immune exposures, relying instead on TCR beta sequences and their occurrence across donors. To decide whether each TCR beta V gene segment behaved as functional or pseudogenic, an earlier analysis of 587 of the donors relied on high-throughput TCR beta sequencing. Donor age, sex, ethnicity and CMV serostatus were compiled together with the repertoire data. A later genetic analysis used genome-wide SNP genotypes for about 60% of the 666 donors, treating that subset as a discovery cohort. Every discovery cohort repertoire had been produced on one sequencing platform. HLA typing covered class I and class II loci at four-digit resolution. Typing coverage varied by locus: roughly 629-640 donors for A, B, C, DRB1 and DQB1; roughly 560 for DQA1; some 610 for DPA1; approximately 490 for DPB1. Four to six DR-DQ haplotypes were handled as single units for association and clustering, since linkage in the cohort was strong. On average, over 200,000 unique TCR beta nucleotide sequences were sequenced per donor among several hundred genotyped donors of the cohort, with approximately 18% of those sequences being non-productive. On the study overall, not on this receptor specifically: A few of the identified cytomegalovirus-associated TCR beta chains were confirmed in vitro to be specific for cytomegalovirus antigens. Correlated functional status among segregating V segments might reflect linkage disequilibrium, but an unknown experimental factor could not be ruled out. Broadly in line with IMGT annotations, most TCR beta V segments showed up in productive rearrangements about 90% or about 30% of the time in an earlier analysis of several hundred of the donors. In a later analysis, the rate of TCR association differed among HLA loci, with DRB1 alleles having the most associated TCRs and HLA-C alleles having the fewest. Some IMGT-functional V segments, including TRBV6-2 and TRBV6-3, could not be distinguished by the 87-base-pair reads and were therefore excluded. Compared with equally common non-associated chains, HLA-associated TCR beta chains in a later analysis were more clonally expanded and had lower generation probabilities. In this cohort, only TCR beta chains were sequenced, and detectable features were limited by the absence of alpha or paired-chain data. The study listed 164 TCR beta chains as associated with cytomegalovirus. Roughly uniform sequencing depth across donors was assumed in presence/absence analyses, although this assumption may not hold. A later genetic analysis associated a missense DCLRE1C variant with V-gene and J-gene trimming of TCR beta chains, and an independent cohort replicated the association. Immune exposure information for the cohort was limited to CMV serostatus. Most TCR sequences were observed very rarely across donors, whereas some public TCRs were present in many individuals. Because HLA typing was missing for some donors at each locus, association tests included only the typed subset. A further reported finding was that TCR beta sequences accurately predicted the HLA-A and HLA-B alleles for most subjects in the first cohort. A later analysis associated 15,000 to 20,000 TCR beta sequences with specific HLA alleles at a false discovery rate of 0.05. According to the authors, the approach could potentially be generalized to other disease states and immunological phenotypes. Compared with the 666-donor mean, donors in an Asian-associated ancestry cluster had fewer N-insertions in productive TCRs, according to a later genetic analysis. Because counts were too low, roughly 16 rarely observed V segments, including chromosome 9 orphons, were left out of the earlier analysis of approximately 500 of the donors. A cluster of highly shared sequence variants was judged likely to be a technical artifact of the sequencing pipeline. A later analysis reported that several top co-occurrence clusters appeared linked to parvovirus B19, influenza, CMV and Epstein-Barr virus. In a later analysis, most CMV-associated TCR beta chains were found to appear HLA-restricted, with HLA associations seemingly driven largely by CMV exposure. Assigning TCR associations to individual alleles was difficult when HLA alleles, especially DR and DQ, strongly co-occurred. In both the original and validation cohorts, the classifier was reported to diagnose cytomegalovirus status with high specificity and sensitivity.

The cohort consisted of approximately 670 healthy bone marrow donors. All cohort members were sampled while nominally healthy, although unrecorded immune exposures were likely present. The donor tested CMV seropositive and was one of the 289 seropositive cohort members. Every donor gave a peripheral blood sample, and the peripheral blood mononuclear cells from that sample were used for TCR beta sequencing. The Qiagen DNeasy Blood Extraction Kit was used to extract genomic DNA from the blood cell samples. Regarding this clone: The antigen this receptor binds is unknown. The input lacks base qualities; no much larger clone sits a single base away.

Libraries came from the immunoSEQ multiplex PCR assay. A mixture of 60 forward primers for TCR Vbeta segments and 13 reverse primers for TCR Jbeta segments was used in the multiplex PCR. Amplification of the CDR3 region of rearranged TCR beta genes was performed with a multiplex PCR assay on genomic DNA. On the Illumina HiSeq System, the amplified TCR beta libraries were sequenced as 87-base-pair reads. Processing in the source paper ran as follows. In a later analysis, 80 million or so unique TCR beta chains were counted across the 500 to 850 repertoires, and some 10 million of these chains were shared by at least two donors. Raw reads were error-corrected and collapsed into unique sequences with a nearest-neighbor algorithm that merged closely related sequences to remove PCR and sequencing errors. V, D and J gene segments were assigned by aligning CDR3 sequences to IMGT reference sequences. For a sequence to be retained, a match of at least six nucleotides to both a V gene segment and a J gene segment was required. A rearrangement was called productive if the CDR3 had no stop codons and remained in frame with V and J, and every other rearrangement was called non-productive. Following IMGT convention, CDR3 was defined as the stretch from the second conserved V-encoded cysteine up to the conserved J-encoded phenylalanine. The earlier analysis of some 580 of the donors excluded any sequence lacking an unambiguous match to a single V gene segment. In an earlier analysis of approximately 590 of the donors, V segments were called functional above 56.7% productive rearrangements and were called segregating when the between-donor standard deviation exceeded 5%. A statistical classification framework was built to diagnose cytomegalovirus status from the catalog of TCR beta chain sequences. In a later analysis, TCR nucleotide sequences were compared against IMGT/GENE-DB human TR gene sequences so that V and J genes could be assigned. In a later analysis, CDR3 sequences and most-parsimonious VDJ recombination scenarios were assigned using the TCRdist pipeline. In a later analysis, each TCR beta chain was defined by its CDR3 amino acid sequence together with its V-gene family, and reads lacking a unique V-gene family were excluded. As a way to deal with suspected cross-contamination and a sequencing artifact, a later analysis dropped roughly 600 nucleotide sequences that were highly shared and had low generation probability. In a later analysis, a clonal expansion index was calculated for each public chain from normalized within-repertoire ranks of inferred template counts. In a later analysis, generation probabilities were computed using a VDJ recombination model fitted to out-of-frame rearrangements, and the results were checked against IGoR. Hypergeometric tests were used in a later analysis to score TCR-TCR, TCR-HLA and TCR-CMV co-occurrence, with a repertoire-size bias correction applied to the TCR pairs. A later analysis estimated false discovery rates by permuting HLA or CMV assignments 20 times. In a later analysis, co-occurring TCRs were grouped using DBSCAN, and TCRdist sequence similarity was added for clustering within HLA-allele-positive subsets. For co-occurrence clustering, repertoires with fewer than 30,000 or more than 120,000 public chains were excluded, along with 5 or 6 repertoires with anomalous nucleotide sharing. TCRdb carries this immuneACCESS record with in-frame sequences only. Its versions omit some clonotypes, under half of them owing to an unresolved V gene in the studies checked, with the rest unexplained. The V and J calls and clone size are taken from that table; D and trimming were inferred from the DNA. The sample table records about 190,000 clones; about 77% of these occur just once. The ten biggest clones cover approximately 2.1% of the sample.

In the germline V gene, CDR1 corresponds to MDHEN and CDR2 to SYDVKM. The CDR3 holds 14 amino acids from the cysteine to the phenylalanine. Just CDR3 DNA is preserved here, 42 bases in frame from base 1. V and J are truncated by 2 bases and 9 bases respectively, leaving an intervening sequence of 16 bases. The chain joins TRBV28 to TRBJ1-1; no D gene can be assigned with confidence. Sequenced: PBMCs. This receptor was identified in a woman aged 25 to 39 in good health and CMV-seropositive. The nucleotide sequence reads TGTGCCAGCAGTTTAGCTTCAGGCGACCGTAAAGCTTTCTTT. Translated, it reads CASSLASGDRKAFF. The variable domain in full, with residues beyond the CDR3 obtained from the reference TRBV28 and TRBJ1-1 genes, is DVKVTQSSRYLVKRTGEKVFLECVQDMDHENMFWYRQDPGLGLRLIYFSYDVKMKEKGDIPEGYSVSREKKERFSLILESASTNQTSMYLCASSLASGDRKAFFGQGTRLTVV.